This T cell receptor (beta chain) stems from a study of cytomegalovirus exposure and HLA in healthy donors. On this clone itself: Its antigen is as yet unknown.

60 Vbeta and 13 Jbeta primers were used in PCR. Clones were read by immunoSEQ multiplex PCR, and TCRdb kept only the in-frame ones, dropping some. The sample lists approximately 180,000 clones; 77% were seen once. With 4 bases clipped from V and 7 bases from J, the junction kept 7 bases outside the gene matches. In germline, CDR1 is MNHEY, CDR2 SMNVEV (reference sequence). This CDR3 region has 15 residues. Study-level results: A further, later analysis showed that HLA-associated TCR beta chains (compared with equally common others) were more clonally expanded. Later analysis identified 15,000 to 20,000 TCR beta sequences associated with HLA alleles, using a false discovery rate threshold of 0.05. Overall, under 200 TCR beta chains were annotated as cytomegalovirus-associated. As immune exposure information, only CMV serostatus was available.

The clonotype originates from a woman aged 55-75 years in good health and CMV-seropositive. The rearrangement uses TRBV27 and TRBJ1-6, with 7 bases aligning to TRBD1. The sample consisted of PBMCs. The CDR3 DNA sequence: TGTGCCAGCAGTTCTCGACAGGGCCCCAATTCACCCCTCCACTTT. Protein: CASSSRQGPNSPLHF.